These 27 T cell receptor beta chains originate from one sample sequenced in a study. Via MiXCR, TCRdb re-called the RT-PCR reads, giving one row per CDR3 protein. The table records about 680,000 distinct CDR3 sequences, 13% to 15% of them present only once. The sequenced sample consisted of memory CD4+ T cells from blood. These receptors were taken from a female donor in good health, serving as a healthy control.

This clonotype was observed a handful of times. The chain uses TRBV29-1 and TRBJ1-1; D unclear. Germline CDR1 SQVTM, CDR2 ANQGSEA. The CDR3 runs 13 residues. V gave up 4 bases and J gave up 1 base, with 10 bases separating them. DNA for the CDR3: TGCAGCGTTGGTGGTCGCCGGAACACTGAAGCTTTCTTT. Translated, it gives CSVGGRRNTEAFF.

This clonotype came up a few times. A much bigger clone sits one base away, suggesting this may be a read error. V usage is TRBV5-6 and J usage is TRBJ1-5; D might be TRBD1 (5 bases). The CDR3 has 14 residues. Germline CDR1 reads SGHDT; CDR2 reads YYEEEE. Trimming stripped 3 bases from V and 0 bases from J, with 7 bases between. The CDR3 spells CASSWGYSNQPQHF. In nucleotides, the CDR3 is TGTGCCAGCAGCTGGGGGTATAGCAATCAGCCCCAGCATTTT.

On this clonotype itself: Sequence at one end of the junction differs from germline and may be a read error. The gene calls are TRBV28 and TRBJ2-7, with D possibly TRBD1 on 5 matching bases. The CDR3 is 11 residues long. Germline loops: CDR1 MDHEN, CDR2 SYDVKM. In nucleotides, the CDR3 is TGTGCCAGCAGTTTACAGGGCCCTCCCTTATTC. It yields the protein CASSLQGPPLF.

Only a few counts were recorded for this clonotype. The rearrangement joins TRBV18 to TRBJ2-3, with D perhaps TRBD2 (5 bases). Trimming removed 5 bases from V and 0 bases from J, with 9 bases in between. Germline values: CDR1 KGHSH, CDR2 LQKENI. The CDR3 has 14 amino acids. The CDR3 DNA reads as TGTGCCAGCTCAGGGCAGCGGAGCACAGATACGCAGTATTTT. It is translated as CASSGQRSTDTQYF.

The table lists this clonotype with many counts. CDR3 sequence reads: CASSSRDSRGTGNTGELFF. As DNA, the CDR3 is TGTGCCAGCAGCTCTAGAGACAGCCGGGGGACGGGGAACACCGGGGAGCTGTTTTTT. The chain has TRBV7-7 and TRBJ2-2; D might be TRBD2 (6 bases). CDR1 is SSHAT, CDR2 FNYEAQ, per germline (reference sequence). V lost 4 bases and J 1 base, leaving 22 bases between the germline ends. The CDR3 sequence is 19 residues long.

This clonotype was counted between two and nine times. The rearrangement links TRBV20-1 to TRBJ2-7, with D unresolved. The V gene lost 3 bases and the J gene lost 6 bases, with 12 bases spanning the gap. The CDR3 covers 12 residues. Germline V gene data show CDR1 as DFQATT and CDR2 as SNEGSKA (reference sequence). For the CDR3, the DNA is TGCAGTGCTAGCGGGCGAACCCGCGAGCAGTACTTC. Translated: CSASGRTREQYF.

CDR3 nucleotides: TGTGCCAGCAGCTCCGGAATGGCACAGTACACCGGGGAGCTGTTTTTT. Its translation: CASSSGMAQYTGELFF. The rearrangement links TRBV5-4 to TRBJ2-2; unclear D gene. From germline, CDR1 is SGHNT and CDR2 YYREEE (reference sequence). There are 16 residues in the CDR3. Trimming removed 3 bases from V and 3 bases from J, with 15 bases in between.

The chain combines TRBV7-8 with TRBJ1-3; a possible D gene is TRBD1 (5 bases). The CDR3 consists of 15 residues. V was trimmed by 5 bases and J by 0 bases, leaving 11 bases between them. CDR1 is SGHVS, CDR2 FQNEAQ, per germline. The CDR3 spells CASSVDRNSGNTIYF. CDR3 DNA: TGTGCCAGCAGCGTAGACAGAAACTCTGGAAACACCATATATTTT.

This clonotype was found many times. The chain has TRBV6-5 and TRBJ1-2; D is uncertain. The CDR3 has 16 amino acids. Trimming took off 2 bases at V and 3 bases at J, with 16 bases between the two ends. CDR1 is MNHEY and CDR2 is SVGAGI in the germline V gene. CDR3 nucleotide sequence: TGTGCCAGCAGTTACCGGGGTGGAGTACAAGACTATGGCTACACCTTC. Translated: CASSYRGGVQDYGYTF.

This clonotype was observed at least ten times. The chain joins TRBV20-1 to TRBJ2-7; 9 nucleotides align to TRBD1. Germline V CDR1 and CDR2: DFQATT, SNEGSKA (reference sequence). This CDR3 is 13 amino acids long. Germline trimming cut 4 bases from V and 2 bases from J; bases unmatched to any gene: 3. CDR3 bases: TGCAGTGCTAAGGGACAGGGTGCCTACGAGCAGTACTTC. Protein: CSAKGQGAYEQYF.

The sample holds many counts of this clonotype. The genes are TRBV12-3 or TRBV12-4 and TRBJ1-6, with D maybe TRBD1 (5 bases). The CDR3 runs to 16 residues. V was clipped by 4 bases and J by 7 bases, with 17 bases between them. CDR3 sequence (DNA): TGTGCCAGCAGTTCGGCAAGGGGACCTCCCAATTCACCCCTCCACTTT. Its protein is CASSSARGPPNSPLHF.

V usage is TRBV18 and J usage is TRBJ1-2, with 8 bases matching TRBD1. CDR3 length equals 15 residues. Per germline, CDR1 KGHSH and CDR2 LQKENI. V shed 6 bases and J 6 bases; nucleotides not matched to a gene: 12. CDR3 protein: CASSPNLDRDNGYTF. Written as DNA, the CDR3 is TGTGCCAGCTCTCCTAACCTGGACAGGGACAATGGCTACACCTTC.

This clonotype was counted between two and nine times. The V call is TRBV19, the J call TRBJ1-1; 8 bases line up with TRBD1. Germline V gene data show CDR1 as LNHDA and CDR2 as SQIVND (reference sequence). The CDR3 has 14 amino acids. V lost 9 bases and J lost 2; bases outside the gene matches: 8. The DNA for the CDR3 is TGTGCCAGCCGGGACAGGACCTATAACACTGAAGCTTTCTTT. The encoded protein is CASRDRTYNTEAFF.

The chain uses TRBV10-3 and TRBJ2-1, with 12 bases matching TRBD2. V was clipped by 4 bases and J by 7 bases; unmatched bases: 8. The CDR3 runs 16 residues. Germline CDR1 is ENHRY and CDR2 is SYGVKD. DNA of the CDR3: TGTGCCATCAGTGCCTTCTCTAGCGGGAGGGTGAATGAGCAGTTCTTC. As protein: CAISAFSSGRVNEQFF.

This clonotype was observed many times. In DNA form, the CDR3 reads TGTGCCAGCAGCCACGGGACCAGCGACCTTCAGTACTTC. Amino acids: CASSHGTSDLQYF. The chain has TRBV5-4 and TRBJ2-4; D could derive from TRBD1 or TRBD2 (5 bases each). V was cut by 4 bases and J by 11 bases, with 16 bases left in between. Germline V gives CDR1 SGHNT, CDR2 YYREEE (reference sequence). There are 13 residues in the CDR3. Based on the CDR3 plus reference TRBV5-4 and TRBJ2-4, the full variable domain is ETGVTQSPTHLIKTRGQQVTLRCSSQSGHNTVSWYQQALGQGPQFIFQYYREEENGRGNFPPRFSGLQFPNYSSELNVNALELDDSALYLCASSHGTSDLQYFGAGTRLSVL.

The genes are TRBV28 and TRBJ1-6; 9 positions agree with TRBD1. V gave up 6 bases and J gave up 8 bases; unmatched junction bases: 11. The CDR3 is 16 residues long. Germline CDR1 MDHEN, CDR2 SYDVKM. This chain's CDR3 is CASSITPGQGYSPLHF. In nucleotides, the CDR3 is TGTGCCAGCAGCATTACCCCGGGACAGGGCTATTCACCCCTCCACTTT.

The chain has TRBV18 and TRBJ2-2, with TRBD1 as a possible D gene (5 bases). The CDR3 loop spans 15 amino acids. V lost 5 bases, J lost 4 bases, and 14 bases lay in between. From germline, CDR1 is KGHSH and CDR2 LQKENI. DNA of the CDR3: TGTGCCAGCTCAAGTGCCGACAGAATCACCGGGGAGCTGTTTTTT. It yields the protein CASSSADRITGELFF.

This clonotype has a handful of counts. V and J are TRBV6-1 and TRBJ2-7, with 8 nucleotides matching TRBD2. V was pared by 6 bases and J by 2 bases, with 6 bases of the junction left unmatched. The CDR3 length is 14 residues. Germline loops: CDR1 MNHNS, CDR2 SASEGT. Written as DNA, the CDR3 is TGTGCCAGCAGGCCAACTAGCGGAGCCTACGAGCAGTACTTC. This translates into CASRPTSGAYEQYF.

This clonotype has only a few counts. The rearrangement joins TRBV6-2 or TRBV6-3 to TRBJ1-2; D remains ambiguous. The ends were cut back, 2 bases at V and 10 bases at J, with 11 bases in the middle. This CDR3 is 12 amino acids long. Germline V gene sequence: CDR1 MNHEY, CDR2 SVGEGT. CDR3 loop: CASSYGGEDYTF. In DNA, the CDR3 is TGTGCCAGCAGTTACGGCGGGGAGGACTACACCTTC.

This clonotype showed up just a few times. V gene TRBV20-1 combines with J gene TRBJ1-1, with D unresolved. Per germline, CDR1 DFQATT and CDR2 SNEGSKA (reference sequence). The CDR3 totals 15 residues. Trimming cost V 5 bases and J 0 bases, with 16 bases left between them. The CDR3 loop reads CSAFPGDRMNTEAFF. CDR3 nucleotide sequence: TGCAGTGCTTTCCCCGGGGATAGGATGAACACTGAAGCTTTCTTT.

This chain uses TRBV20-1 with TRBJ2-3; D is ambiguous. Germline values: CDR1 DFQATT, CDR2 SNEGSKA (reference sequence). This CDR3 has 12 amino acids. V was cut by 2 bases and J by 6 bases, with 9 bases left in between. This chain's CDR3 is CSARYNPDTQYF. In DNA form, the CDR3 reads TGCAGTGCTAGATATAATCCGGATACGCAGTATTTT.

DNA of the CDR3: TGCGCCAGCAGCGTAACTTTCTCCTACAATGAGCAGTTCTTC. Amino acids: CASSVTFSYNEQFF. The V gene is TRBV5-1, the J gene TRBJ2-1; D gene ambiguous. With 4 bases removed from V and 0 bases from J, the gap between germline ends came to 8 bases. The CDR3 totals 14 residues. Germline assignment: CDR1 SGHRS and CDR2 YFSETQ.

This clonotype was counted at least ten times. The chain uses TRBV29-1 and TRBJ2-6; D ambiguous. Germline V lookup: CDR1 SQVTM, CDR2 ANQGSEA. The CDR3 runs to 17 residues. Trimming cost V 4 bases and J 0 bases, with 16 bases left between them. As DNA, the CDR3 is TGCAGCGTTGGTGGTCACCAAGGGCTCTCTGGGGCCAACGTCCTGACTTTC. Its protein product is CSVGGHQGLSGANVLTF.

The V gene is TRBV10-3, the J gene TRBJ2-3; D is uncertain. V lost 3 bases to trimming and J lost 0 bases, with 7 bases between them. The CDR3 runs to 14 residues. Germline CDR1 and CDR2: ENHRY and SYGVKD. The CDR3 nucleotides are TGTGCCATCAGTGACGACTTTAGCACAGATACGCAGTATTTT. Amino acids: CAISDDFSTDTQYF.

This clonotype was seen a handful of times. The rearrangement links TRBV30 to TRBJ1-5; D might be TRBD1 (5 bases). Deletions cut 0 bases from V and 7 bases from J, with 10 bases between. CDR1 is GTSNPN and CDR2 is SVGIG in the germline V gene (reference sequence). The CDR3 length is 13 residues. The CDR3 sequence is CAWSVGGMQPQHF. In DNA form, the CDR3 reads TGTGCCTGGAGTGTGGGGGGGATGCAGCCCCAGCATTTT.

This clonotype came up once. The rearrangement uses TRBV28 and TRBJ2-7; D unresolved. V was trimmed by 5 bases and J by 3 bases, leaving 14 bases between them. This CDR3 comprises 14 residues. From germline, CDR1 is MDHEN and CDR2 SYDVKM. The CDR3 sequence is CASSNVGRRYEQYF. The CDR3 DNA reads as TGTGCCAGCAGTAACGTAGGACGGCGCTACGAGCAGTACTTC.

This clonotype was seen many times. The chain couples TRBV11-2 to TRBJ1-2; unclear D gene. The germline CDR1 and CDR2 sequences are SGHAT and FQNNGV. CDR3 length: 16 amino acids. V lost 0 bases and J 4 bases, leaving 15 bases between the germline ends. The CDR3 is CASSLDPGDLGYGYTF. As DNA, the CDR3 is TGTGCCAGCAGCTTAGACCCCGGAGATTTAGGCTATGGCTACACCTTC.